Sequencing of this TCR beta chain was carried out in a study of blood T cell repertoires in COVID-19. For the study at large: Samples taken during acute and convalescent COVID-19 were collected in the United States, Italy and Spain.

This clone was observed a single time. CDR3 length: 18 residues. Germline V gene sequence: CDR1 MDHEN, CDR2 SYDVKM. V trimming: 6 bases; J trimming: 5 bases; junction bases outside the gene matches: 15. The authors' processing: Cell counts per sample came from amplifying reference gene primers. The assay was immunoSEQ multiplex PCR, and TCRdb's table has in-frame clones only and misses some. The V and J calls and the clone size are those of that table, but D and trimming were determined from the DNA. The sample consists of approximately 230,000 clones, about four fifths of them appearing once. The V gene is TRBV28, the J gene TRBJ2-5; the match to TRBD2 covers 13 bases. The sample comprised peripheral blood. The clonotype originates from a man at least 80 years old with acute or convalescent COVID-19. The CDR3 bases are TGTGCCAGCAGAAACACCGCCGGGACTAGCGGGATTGTTGAGACCCAGTACTTC. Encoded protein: CASRNTAGTSGIVETQYF.